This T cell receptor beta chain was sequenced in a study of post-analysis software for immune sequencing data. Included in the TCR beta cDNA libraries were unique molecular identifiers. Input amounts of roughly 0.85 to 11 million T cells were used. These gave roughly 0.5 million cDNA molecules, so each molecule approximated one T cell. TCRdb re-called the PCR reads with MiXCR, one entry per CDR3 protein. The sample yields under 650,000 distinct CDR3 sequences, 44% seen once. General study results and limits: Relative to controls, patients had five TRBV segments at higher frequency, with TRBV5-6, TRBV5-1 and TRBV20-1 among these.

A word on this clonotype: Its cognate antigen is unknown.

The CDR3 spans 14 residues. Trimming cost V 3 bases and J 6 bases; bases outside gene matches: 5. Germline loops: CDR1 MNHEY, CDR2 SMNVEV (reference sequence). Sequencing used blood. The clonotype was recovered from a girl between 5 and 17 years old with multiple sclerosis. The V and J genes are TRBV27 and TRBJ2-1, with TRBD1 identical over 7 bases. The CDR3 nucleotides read TGTGCCAGCAGTTTGAACAGGGGAGTCAATGAGCAGTTCTTC. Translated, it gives CASSLNRGVNEQFF.